One sample yielded the 27 T cell receptor beta chains listed below, sequenced in a study of somatic mutations in cytotoxic T cells in rheumatoid arthritis. Generated by immunoSEQ multiplex PCR, the TCRdb table keeps only in-frame clones and is missing some. This sample carries more than 25,000 clones, more than 75% of them seen once, and the ten largest clones take approximately 5.1%. The source material was CD8+ T cells sorted from blood. These receptors were taken from a middle-aged man in good health.

The chain employs TRBV6-5 and TRBJ2-7, with TRBD2 matching 7 bases. CDR1 and CDR2 (germline): MNHEY, SVGAGI. The CDR3 has 15 residues. V trimming: 2 bases; J trimming: 0 bases; junction bases outside the gene matches: 4. This CDR3 reads CASSYGAGVSYEQYF. The CDR3 DNA follows: TGTGCCAGCAGTTACGGGGCGGGAGTCTCCTACGAGCAGTACTTC.

The chain combines TRBV4-1 with TRBJ1-5; D perhaps matches TRBD1 (5 bases). Between the trimmed V and J ends, which lost 4 bases and 7 bases, there was a span of 20 bases. CDR1 is MGHRA and CDR2 is YSYEKL in the germline V gene. The CDR3 runs 16 residues. CDR3 in DNA: TGCGCCAGCAGCCCCGTCGTACGTCGGGACGGACAGCCCCAGCATTTT. Protein sequence: CASSPVVRRDGQPQHF.

The chain carries TRBV7-9 and TRBJ2-7, with a weak D call TRBD1 (6 bases). V was cut by 5 bases and J by 0 bases, with 14 bases left in between. Germline V gene data show CDR1 as SEHNR and CDR2 as FQNEAQ (reference sequence). The CDR3 runs 15 residues. This CDR3 reads CASSKPGQASYEQYF. As DNA, the CDR3 is TGTGCCAGCAGCAAACCGGGACAAGCCTCCTACGAGCAGTACTTC.

V gene TRBV4-1 combines with J gene TRBJ2-1, with no clear D. In germline, CDR1 is MGHRA, CDR2 YSYEKL. This CDR3 is built from 16 residues. V lost 0 bases to trimming and J lost 6 bases, with 15 bases between them. The CDR3 coding sequence is TGCGCCAGCAGCCAAGATAACTACCTTGAAGTCAATGAGCAGTTCTTC. Its translation is CASSQDNYLEVNEQFF.

This clone was seen a handful of times. The chain uses TRBV2 and TRBJ1-1; TRBD1 aligns across 7 bases. Trimming removed 0 bases from V and 8 bases from J; junction bases left unmatched: 6. CDR3 length equals 14 residues. Germline V gene data show CDR1 as SNHLY and CDR2 as FYNNEI. CDR3: CASSEAGTGEEAFF. CDR3 coding DNA: TGTGCCAGCAGTGAAGCCGGTACAGGGGAAGAAGCTTTCTTT.

The CDR3 here is CASSPSGDYEQYF. The CDR3 DNA is TGTGCCAGCTCACCCTCTGGGGATTACGAGCAGTACTTC. This chain links TRBV18 with TRBJ2-7; D gene uncertain. V was trimmed by 3 bases and J by 4 bases, leaving 10 bases between them. Germline assignment: CDR1 KGHSH and CDR2 LQKENI. The CDR3 covers 13 residues.

The chain employs TRBV13 and TRBJ2-3; 10 nucleotides align to TRBD2. V lost 4 bases, J lost 4 bases, and 5 bases stayed unmatched. Germline CDR1 is PRHDT and CDR2 is FYEKMQ (reference sequence). This CDR3 is built from 15 residues. CDR3 coding DNA: TGTGCCAGCAGCTCGGGGACTAGCGTCCCAGATACGCAGTATTTT. Protein sequence: CASSSGTSVPDTQYF. Variable domain in full (rest from reference TRBV13 and TRBJ2-3): AAGVIQSPRHLIKEKRETATLKCYPIPRHDTVYWYQQGPGQDPQFLISFYEKMQSDKGSIPDRFSAQQFSDYHSELNMSSLELGDSALYFCASSSGTSVPDTQYFGPGTRLTVL.

CDR3 nucleotides: TGTGCCAGCAGCTTAGCGCCAGGGGAGTTCACAGATACGCAGTATTTT. Residues: CASSLAPGEFTDTQYF. J is TRBJ2-3 and V is TRBV7-9, with a possible D match to TRBD1 (6 bases). This CDR3 is built from 16 residues. CDR1 SEHNR and CDR2 FQNEAQ come from the germline V gene (reference sequence). V shed 0 bases and J shed 2 bases, with 12 bases lying between them.

This chain uses TRBV29-1 with TRBJ2-3, with 13 nucleotides matching TRBD2. Germline V lookup: CDR1 SQVTM, CDR2 ANQGSEA. The CDR3 is made up of 15 amino acids. With V trimmed by 6 bases and J by 4 bases, 7 bases remained unmatched. DNA for the CDR3: TGCAGCGTGGGGGGACTAGCGGGAAAGCCAGATACGCAGTATTTT. Protein: CSVGGLAGKPDTQYF.

This clone was observed once. The DNA of the CDR3 is TGTGCCAGCAGTTTATCATCCGGGACACTTCATGGCTACACCTTC. Translation: CASSLSSGTLHGYTF. The chain joins TRBV27 to TRBJ1-2, with D possibly TRBD1 on 6 matching bases. Trimming removed 0 bases at V and 6 bases at J, with 14 bases between. The CDR3 runs 15 residues. Germline CDR1 and CDR2: MNHEY and SMNVEV (reference sequence).

The chain has TRBV4-2 and TRBJ2-7; D gene ambiguous. Germline lookup yields CDR1 LGHNA and CDR2 YNFKEQ. Trimming shortened V by 0 bases and J by 0 bases, and 12 bases separated the two germline ends. The CDR3 runs 16 residues. The CDR3 protein is CASSQDVGESSYEQYF. CDR3 nucleotide sequence: TGTGCCAGCAGCCAAGATGTAGGTGAAAGCTCCTACGAGCAGTACTTC.

V gene TRBV11-3 combines with J gene TRBJ2-7; 7 nucleotides align to TRBD1. Germline V gene sequence: CDR1 SGHNT, CDR2 YENEEA. The V segment lost 5 bases and the J segment 7 bases; nucleotides outside the gene matches: 17. The CDR3 consists of 16 residues. This CDR3 reads CASSPHGQEKRKEQYF. The CDR3 region has the DNA TGTGCCAGCAGCCCCCACGGACAGGAGAAACGGAAGGAGCAGTACTTC.

V gene TRBV9 combines with J gene TRBJ2-5; 7 bases map to TRBD2. Germline V gene lookup returns CDR1 SGDLS and CDR2 YYNGEE. V shed 0 bases, J shed 2 bases, and the junction held 1 base outside the gene matches. The CDR3 is made up of 14 amino acids. In DNA form, the CDR3 reads TGTGCCAGCAGCGTAGTGGGGGGGCAAGAGACCCAGTACTTC. It specifies CASSVVGGQETQYF.

For the CDR3, the DNA is TGTGCCAGCAGCCGGGGACTCGAGCAGTTCTTC. This sequence encodes CASSRGLEQFF. The V call is TRBV7-9, the J call TRBJ2-1; possibly TRBD2 for D (6 bases). The ends were cut back, 5 bases at V and 10 bases at J, with 9 bases in the middle. Germline V gene sequence: CDR1 SEHNR, CDR2 FQNEAQ (reference sequence). This CDR3 is built from 11 residues.

The chain uses TRBV7-9 and TRBJ2-1, with TRBD2 as a possible D gene (5 bases). The CDR3 contains 14 residues. Per germline, CDR1 SEHNR and CDR2 FQNEAQ (reference sequence). The V and J ends lost 3 bases and 8 bases respectively, with 14 bases between them. The CDR3 DNA follows: TGTGCCAGCAGCTTTCGGGGAGACGTGCATGAGCAGTTCTTC. Translating gives CASSFRGDVHEQFF.

In this sample, this clone is medium-sized. The chain uses TRBV10-2 and TRBJ1-2; TRBD1 matches 10 bases. V lost 2 bases and J lost 6; bases outside the gene matches: 6. CDR1 is WSHSY and CDR2 is SAAADI in the germline V gene. The CDR3 consists of 15 residues. The CDR3 bases are TGCGCCAGCAGTGAGGAAGACAGGGGGCGTAATGGCTACACCTTC. Its translation: CASSEEDRGRNGYTF.

Here the CDR3 reads CASSVRGLPDTQYF. The CDR3 coding sequence is TGTGCCAGCAGCGTTCGGGGATTGCCAGATACGCAGTATTTT. The V call is TRBV9, the J call TRBJ2-3; D might be TRBD2 (5 bases). Trimming pared 2 bases from V and 4 bases from J, leaving 11 bases between. The CDR3 totals 14 residues. The germline CDR1 and CDR2 sequences are SGDLS and YYNGEE.

This clone has just one count. The chain is built from TRBV18 and TRBJ2-1, with D perhaps matching TRBD1 (6 bases). CDR3 size: 14 residues. Trimming took 5 bases from V and 4 from J, leaving 12 bases between them. Germline values: CDR1 KGHSH, CDR2 LQKENI. The CDR3: CASSERQEYNEQFF. Written as DNA, the CDR3 is TGTGCCAGCTCAGAGCGACAGGAGTACAATGAGCAGTTCTTC.

The J gene is TRBJ1-1, the V gene TRBV4-1; 11 positions match TRBD1. The germline V gene has CDR1 MGHRA and CDR2 YSYEKL. V lost 3 bases to trimming and J lost 0 bases; unmatched junction nucleotides: 0. This CDR3 region has 15 residues. In nucleotides, the CDR3 is TGCGCCAGCAGCCAGGGACAGGGGGTGAACACTGAAGCTTTCTTT. Protein: CASSQGQGVNTEAFF.

The sample holds one count of this clone. Germline is not matched at one junction end, which may reflect a read error. The chain couples TRBV29-1 to TRBJ2-1; D is perhaps TRBD1 (6 bases). The CDR3 sequence is 14 residues long. Germline loops: CDR1 SQVTM, CDR2 ANQGSEA. The CDR3 sequence: CSVEEVKQDRIVVF. CDR3 coding DNA: TGCAGCGTTGAAGAAGTCAAACAAGACAGGATTGTTGTCTTC.

The rearrangement joins TRBV28 to TRBJ2-5, with TRBD1 matching over 9 bases. The CDR3 loop spans 17 amino acids. Looked up from germline, CDR1 is MDHEN and CDR2 is SYDVKM. The trim removed 5 bases at V and 5 bases at J, leaving 15 bases unmatched. Here the CDR3 reads CASSPRPGTGFRETQYF. The CDR3 nucleotides read TGTGCCAGCAGTCCGCGTCCCGGGACAGGGTTCAGGGAGACCCAGTACTTC. Based on the CDR3 plus reference TRBV28 and TRBJ2-5, the full variable domain is DVKVTQSSRYLVKRTGEKVFLECVQDMDHENMFWYRQDPGLGLRLIYFSYDVKMKEKGDIPEGYSVSREKKERFSLILESASTNQTSMYLCASSPRPGTGFRETQYFGPGTRLLVL.

This chain links TRBV7-9 with TRBJ2-7, with D possibly matching TRBD1 (5 bases). Germline values: CDR1 SEHNR, CDR2 FQNEAQ (reference sequence). The V and J ends lost 5 bases and 0 bases respectively, with 11 bases between them. CDR3 length: 14 amino acids. The DNA of the CDR3 is TGTGCCAGCAGCAATCAGGGATACTCCTACGAGCAGTACTTC. As protein: CASSNQGYSYEQYF.

V usage is TRBV28 and J usage is TRBJ1-4; unclear D gene. Germline loops: CDR1 MDHEN, CDR2 SYDVKM. The CDR3 is 15 residues long. Trimming took 2 bases from V and 8 from J, leaving 15 bases between them. The CDR3 loop reads CASSLSHYDGEKLFF. As DNA, the CDR3 is TGTGCCAGCAGTTTAAGCCACTACGATGGGGAAAAACTGTTTTTT.

The chain carries TRBV7-9 and TRBJ2-7; D gene ambiguous. CDR3 size: 13 residues. Trimming shortened V by 5 bases and J by 3 bases, and 11 bases separated the two germline ends. Germline V gene lookup returns CDR1 SEHNR and CDR2 FQNEAQ (reference sequence). The CDR3: CASSPAVHYEQYF. The CDR3 DNA reads TGTGCCAGCAGCCCGGCGGTCCACTACGAGCAGTACTTC.

DNA of the CDR3: TGTGCCAGCAGCTTGGATCAGGGGCACTCAGAGAGCTCTGGAAACACCATATATTTT. Translated: CASSLDQGHSESSGNTIYF. The chain has TRBV5-6 and TRBJ1-3; D is possibly TRBD1 (6 bases). Trimming cost V 0 bases and J 0 bases, with 19 bases left between them. Per the germline V gene, CDR1 is SGHDT and CDR2 is YYEEEE. The CDR3 contains 19 residues.

This sequence joins TRBV7-9 and TRBJ2-1; TRBD2 matches 8 bases. Germline values: CDR1 SEHNR, CDR2 FQNEAQ (reference sequence). V shed 6 bases, J shed 8 bases, and the junction held 12 bases outside the gene matches. CDR3 length: 15 amino acids. The CDR3 is CASRTGTSMVDEQFF. The CDR3 bases are TGTGCCAGCAGAACCGGGACTAGTATGGTTGATGAGCAGTTCTTC.

This sequence joins TRBV7-9 and TRBJ1-4; 11 nucleotides agree with TRBD1. Germline values: CDR1 SEHNR, CDR2 FQNEAQ (reference sequence). With V trimmed by 5 bases and J by 8 bases, 4 bases remained unmatched. The CDR3 is 14 residues long. The CDR3 loop reads CASSKGQGVEKLFF. The CDR3 bases are TGTGCCAGCAGCAAGGGACAGGGGGTCGAAAAACTGTTTTTT.